This TCR beta chain was identified in a study of shared clonotypes between healthy human individuals. Details on this clone: What it binds is unknown.

Notes on the study in general: Exclusively blood specimens were collected; tissue repertoires likely differ.

The CDR3 consists of 14 residues. With 5 bases clipped from V and 5 bases from J, the junction kept 8 bases outside the gene matches. Germline-derived CDR1 and CDR2 are MDHEN and SYDVKM. Per the study methods: ImmunoSEQ output held junction-only sequences without quality scores, so filtering differed. Some clones are missing from TCRdb's copy, which holds only in-frame ones; the method was immunoSEQ multiplex PCR. V and J calls and clone size are those listed in that table; D and trimming were worked out from the DNA. The sample shows fewer than 700,000 clones, 70% to 80% of them seen only once. The sequenced sample was PBMCs. The TCR sequence derives from a woman between 35 and 50 years old in good health. Some clones in this sample may be carry-over from other donors' samples. This chain uses TRBV28 with TRBJ2-5; 7 bases agree with TRBD2. The CDR3 loop reads CASSPRTRSETQYF. In DNA form, the CDR3 reads TGTGCCAGCAGTCCACGGACTAGGTCGGAGACCCAGTACTTC.